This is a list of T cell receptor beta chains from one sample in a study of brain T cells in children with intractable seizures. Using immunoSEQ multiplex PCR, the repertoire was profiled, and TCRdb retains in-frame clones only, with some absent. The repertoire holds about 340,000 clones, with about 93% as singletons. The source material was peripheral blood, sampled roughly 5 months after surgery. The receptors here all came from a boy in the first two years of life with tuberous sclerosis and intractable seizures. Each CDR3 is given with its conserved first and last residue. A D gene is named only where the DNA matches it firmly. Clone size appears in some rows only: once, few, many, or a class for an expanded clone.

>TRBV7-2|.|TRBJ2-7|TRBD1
TGTGCCAGCAGCTTAGCCACAGGGGGTGGCGAGCAGTACTTC
CASSLATGGGEQYF
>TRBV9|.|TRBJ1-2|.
TGTGCCAGCAGCGTAGGCCCCGAGGTCTATGGCTACACCTTC
CASSVGPEVYGYTF
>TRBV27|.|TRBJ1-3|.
TGTGCCAGCAGGGGAAGCTCTGGAAACACCATATATTTT
CASRGSSGNTIYF
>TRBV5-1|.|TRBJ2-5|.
TGCGCCAGCCACGAACCTCCGTACCAAGAGACCCAGTACTTC
CASHEPPYQETQYF
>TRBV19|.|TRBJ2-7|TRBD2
TGTGCCAGTAGTATAGACCCGAGCGGGGACGGGACCTACGAGCAGTACTTC
CASSIDPSGDGTYEQYF
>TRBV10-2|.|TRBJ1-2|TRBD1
TGCGCCAGCAGACTGGGACAGTCGGACGGCTACACCTTC
CASRLGQSDGYTF
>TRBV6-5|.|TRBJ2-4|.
TGTGCCAGCAGTTACTCGTACACAGGGACGGGAAACATTCAGTACTTC
CASSYSYTGTGNIQYF
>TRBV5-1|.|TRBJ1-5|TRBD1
TGCGCCAGCAGCCCGGCCGGACAGGGCAATCAGCCCCAGCATTTT
CASSPAGQGNQPQHF
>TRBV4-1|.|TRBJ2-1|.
TGCGCCAGCAGCCTTGGGATCTACAATGAGCAGTTCTTC
CASSLGIYNEQFF
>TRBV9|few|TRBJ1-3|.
TGTGCCAGCAGCGCCGATACCAGAGGTAACACCATATATTTT
CASSADTRGNTIYF
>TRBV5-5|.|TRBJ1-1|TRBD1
TGTGCCAGCAGCTTTCGTAGTACGACAGGGGGAGCTTTCTTT
CASSFRSTTGGAFF
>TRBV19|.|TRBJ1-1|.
TGTGCCAGTACCCAGGGGCTAGAAGCTTTCTTT
CASTQGLEAFF
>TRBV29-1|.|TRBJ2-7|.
TGCAGCGTGGAAGGGGAACGGCCCGAGCAGTACTTC
CSVEGERPEQYF
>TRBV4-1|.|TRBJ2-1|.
TGCGCCAGCAGCCAAGATATGGATGGCTCCTACAATGAGCAGTTCTTC
CASSQDMDGSYNEQFF
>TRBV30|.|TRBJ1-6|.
TGTGCCTGGACCCCGAGCTCCTATAATTCACCCCTCCACTTT
CAWTPSSYNSPLHF
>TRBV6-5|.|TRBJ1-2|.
TGTGCCAGCAGTTCAACAGGCGACGGCTACACCTTC
CASSSTGDGYTF
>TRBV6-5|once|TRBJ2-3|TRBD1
TGTGCCAGCCGCCTGACAGGGGCTGGAGATACGCAGTATTTT
CASRLTGAGDTQYF
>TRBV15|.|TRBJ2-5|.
TGTGCCACCAGCAGAGATCGGACCGGAGAGCAGACCCAGTACTTC
CATSRDRTGEQTQYF
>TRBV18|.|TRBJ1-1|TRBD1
TGTGCCAGCTCACGGATCATTACAGGGGACACTGAAGCTTTCTTT
CASSRIITGDTEAFF
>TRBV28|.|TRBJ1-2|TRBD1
TGTGCCAGCCGATTATCGACAGGGGGCCATGGCTACACCTTC
CASRLSTGGHGYTF
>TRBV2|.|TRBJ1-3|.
TGTGCCAGCAGTGTAATGGGGGTCGGAAACACCATATATTTT
CASSVMGVGNTIYF
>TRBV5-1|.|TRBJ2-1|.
TGCGCCAGCAGCTTGGAACAGCGGATAGGACGGAATGAGCAGTTCTTC
CASSLEQRIGRNEQFF
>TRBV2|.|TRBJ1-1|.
TGTGCCAGCAGTCATAACAGGAAAGGGAGCACTGAAGCTTTCTTT
CASSHNRKGSTEAFF
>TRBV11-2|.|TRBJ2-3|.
TGTGCCAGCAGCCCCACGGGGGCCCAGTCGGGCACAGATACGCAGTATTTT
CASSPTGAQSGTDTQYF
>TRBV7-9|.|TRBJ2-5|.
TGTGCCAGCATCCCCAGACCTAATCAAGAGACCCAGTACTTC
CASIPRPNQETQYF